This T cell receptor (beta chain) was obtained from a study of post-analysis software for immune sequencing data. Broader study findings: TRBV5-6, TRBV5-1 and TRBV20-1 were among five TRBV segments more frequent in patients than controls.

This clonotype was picked up one time. Its antigen is unidentified. cDNA libraries of TCR beta carried unique molecular identifiers. TCRdb redid the calling of the PCR reads with MiXCR, one entry per CDR3 protein. The table has 150,000 to 200,000 distinct CDR3 sequences, 30% seen once. The CDR3 loop spans 16 amino acids. V lost 0 bases, J lost 1 base, and 11 bases lay in between. The clonotype comes from a girl aged 5 to 17 with multiple sclerosis. The chain combines TRBV12-3 or TRBV12-4 with TRBJ2-3; no definite D call. Sequenced: blood. CDR3 DNA sequence: TGTGCCAGCAGTTTAGCTGGGGTTAGGGGCACAGATACGCAGTATTTT. It is translated as CASSLAGVRGTDTQYF.